One and the same sample provided the 20 T cell receptor beta chains below, sequenced in a study of post-analysis software for immune sequencing data. TCR beta cDNA libraries had unique molecular identifiers. MiXCR, applied by TCRdb to the PCR reads, yields one record per CDR3 protein. The sample records about 820,000 distinct CDR3 sequences, around 50% being singletons. No antigen has been assigned to these receptors. Study conclusions and caveats: Roughly 5 TRBV segments, TRBV5-6, TRBV5-1 and TRBV20-1 among them, were found more frequent in patients than controls.

The sequencing input was blood. These receptor sequences come from a girl under 18 with multiple sclerosis.

The chain carries TRBV12-3 or TRBV12-4 and TRBJ1-1; a possible D gene is TRBD1 (5 bases). Trimming cost V 2 bases and J 5 bases, with 15 bases left between them. This CDR3 has 15 residues. The CDR3 loop reads CASSLHRGVITEAFF. The CDR3 DNA follows: TGTGCCAGCAGTTTACATCGGGGGGTCATAACTGAAGCTTTCTTT.

The rearrangement links TRBV29-1 to TRBJ1-5; tentative D call: TRBD1 (5 bases). The CDR3 has 13 residues. In germline, CDR1 is SQVTM, CDR2 ANQGSEA. Between the trimmed V and J ends, which lost 5 bases and 7 bases, there was a span of 15 bases. The chain's CDR3 is CSVSTGDGQPQHF. CDR3 nucleotide sequence: TGCAGCGTTTCGACCGGGGACGGCCAGCCCCAGCATTTT.

A few counts support this clonotype. The J gene is TRBJ1-2, the V gene TRBV6-5, with TRBD1 as a possible D gene (5 bases). The CDR3 runs to 13 residues. Per germline, CDR1 MNHEY and CDR2 SVGAGI. Trimming shortened V by 5 bases and J by 11 bases, and 18 bases separated the two germline ends. The CDR3: CASSPGTLRWYTF. The CDR3 nucleotides are TGTGCCAGCAGTCCCGGGACTCTCCGATGGTACACCTTC.

V gene TRBV7-8 combines with J gene TRBJ2-3; tentatively, D is TRBD2 (5 bases). Trimming took off 6 bases at V and 5 bases at J, with 21 bases between the two ends. The germline V gene has CDR1 SGHVS and CDR2 FQNEAQ. The CDR3 is 16 residues long. This CDR3 is CASSNPVRGRGDTQYF. CDR3 bases: TGTGCCAGCAGTAACCCCGTCCGAGGGAGAGGAGATACGCAGTATTTT.

This CDR3 is CASSYFGVAIGADTQYF. The CDR3 DNA is TGTGCCAGCAGTTACTTCGGAGTAGCTATTGGGGCAGATACGCAGTATTTT. This chain joins TRBV6-6 and TRBJ2-3; D is unresolved. The V end was cut by 1 base, the J end by 4 bases, with 18 bases between. Per the germline V gene, CDR1 is MNHNY and CDR2 is SVGAGI (reference sequence). This CDR3 has 17 amino acids.

This sequence joins TRBV24-1 and TRBJ2-1; 8 nucleotides match TRBD1. The CDR3 has 15 amino acids. J gave up 5 bases and V 3 bases, and 5 bases lay outside the gene matches. Germline values: CDR1 KGHDR, CDR2 SFDVKD. The CDR3 loop is CATSDPGQAHNEQFF. The CDR3 DNA reads as TGTGCCACCAGTGATCCGGGACAGGCCCACAATGAGCAGTTCTTC.

This clonotype has just a few counts. The chain joins TRBV5-1 to TRBJ2-7, with D unclear. V was shortened by 2 bases and J by 2 bases, with 14 bases between the two germline ends. Germline lookup yields CDR1 SGHRS and CDR2 YFSETQ. The CDR3 contains 15 residues. CDR3 coding DNA: TGCGCCAGCAGCTTCCTGCAGTCCGATGCCTACGAGCAGTACTTC. This translates into CASSFLQSDAYEQYF.

The chain has TRBV10-3 and TRBJ2-5; TRBD1 aligns across 10 bases. The CDR3 runs to 15 residues. The V and J ends lost 2 bases and 3 bases, in that order; junction bases with no gene match: 3. Germline values: CDR1 ENHRY, CDR2 SYGVKD. The CDR3 DNA follows: TGTGCCATCAGTGAGGGACAGGGGGTGGAAGAGACCCAGTACTTC. It codes for CAISEGQGVEETQYF.

This clonotype was recorded only once. The V and J genes are TRBV6-2 or TRBV6-3 and TRBJ2-7; either TRBD1 or TRBD2 may supply D (5 bases each). Germline assignment: CDR1 MNHEY and CDR2 SVGEGT. This CDR3 is built from 16 residues. Trimming shortened V by 6 bases and J by 1 base, and 19 bases separated the two germline ends. CDR3 nucleotide sequence: TGTGCCAGCAGAACCCCGGGACGGACCAAATCCTACGAGCAGTACTTC. Translated, it gives CASRTPGRTKSYEQYF.

This clonotype appeared a few times. The chain is built from TRBV5-1 and TRBJ2-1; 7 nucleotides line up with TRBD1. Looked up from germline, CDR1 is SGHRS and CDR2 is YFSETQ. This CDR3 comprises 16 residues. V trimming: 4 bases; J trimming: 4 bases; junction bases outside the gene matches: 11. The CDR3 sequence: CASSPYRGQAYNEQFF. The CDR3 region has the DNA TGCGCCAGCAGCCCCTACCGCGGACAGGCGTACAATGAGCAGTTCTTC.

This clonotype was seen only a few times. CDR3 residues: CASSDGSYYEQFF. In nucleotides, the CDR3 is TGTGCCAGCAGTGACGGGTCCTATTATGAGCAGTTCTTC. The genes are TRBV25-1 and TRBJ2-1; no clear D gene. The CDR3 has 13 amino acids. Germline V lookup: CDR1 MGHDK, CDR2 SYGVNS. Trimming shortened V by 3 bases and J by 8 bases, and 11 bases separated the two germline ends.

There are a few counts of this clonotype. CDR3 DNA: TGTGCCAGCATGGAGGCATTCCGGCACACCGGGGAGCTGTTTTTT. Translated, it gives CASMEAFRHTGELFF. This sequence joins TRBV2 and TRBJ2-2; the D gene is possibly TRBD2 (5 bases). Germline assignment: CDR1 SNHLY and CDR2 FYNNEI. V shed 7 bases and J shed 3 bases, with 15 bases lying between them. The CDR3 has 15 residues.

The table lists this clonotype with many counts. At one boundary the junction diverges from the germline segment, which might be a read error. V usage is TRBV12-3 or TRBV12-4 and J usage is TRBJ1-2; perhaps TRBD1 as D (5 bases). This CDR3 is 13 amino acids long. CDR3 sequence (DNA): TGTGCCAGCAGCTTAGGCGGGGGCTATGGCTACACCTTC. As protein: CASSLGGGYGYTF.

DNA for the CDR3: TGCAGTGCCTTTAATCAGGCTAGCGGGAGGGTGGCGCAGTACTTC. Amino acid sequence: CSAFNQASGRVAQYF. The chain is built from TRBV20-1 and TRBJ2-5; 12 bases match TRBD2. CDR1 DFQATT and CDR2 SNEGSKA come from the germline V gene (reference sequence). V dropped 6 bases and J dropped 11; count of bases not matched to a gene: 16. The CDR3 is made up of 15 amino acids.

There are a few counts of this clonotype. V gene TRBV29-1 combines with J gene TRBJ1-2; 10 bases align to TRBD1. The CDR3 extends over 16 amino acids. The V gene end was trimmed by 6 bases and the J gene end by 6 bases; junction bases not matched to a gene: 16. The V gene's germline CDR1 is SQVTM and CDR2 ANQGSEA. CDR3 DNA sequence: TGCAGCGTCCGCCGGGACAGGGGATTAAGTGCGGATGGCTACACCTTC. Translating gives CSVRRDRGLSADGYTF.

V is TRBV5-1 and J is TRBJ2-1, with D tentatively TRBD2 (7 bases). This CDR3 contains 18 residues. V was clipped by 1 base and J by 9 bases, with 26 bases between them. Germline CDR1 SGHRS, CDR2 YFSETQ. CDR3 DNA sequence: TGCGCCAGCAGCTTGAGGCCCTCACAGGGTTCGACTAGCATTGAGCAGTTCTTC. It codes for CASSLRPSQGSTSIEQFF.

This clonotype was seen only a few times. V usage is TRBV27 and J usage is TRBJ1-1; D not resolved. This CDR3 region has 17 residues. Germline V CDR1 and CDR2: MNHEY, SMNVEV (reference sequence). Trimming took off 4 bases at V and 1 base at J, with 19 bases between the two ends. In nucleotides, the CDR3 is TGTGCCAGCAGTTCCGATTTTCAGGACTGGGAGAACACTGAAGCTTTCTTT. Protein: CASSSDFQDWENTEAFF.

The chain uses TRBV20-1 and TRBJ2-5; perhaps TRBD1 as D (5 bases). Trimming took off 1 base at V and 2 bases at J, with 20 bases between the two ends. CDR1 is DFQATT, CDR2 SNEGSKA, per germline (reference sequence). The CDR3 runs to 17 residues. DNA of the CDR3: TGCAGTGCTAGAGCTGACGCCAGGGCCCTTGTACAAGAGACCCAGTACTTC. Encoded protein: CSARADARALVQETQYF.

This clonotype has a handful of counts. The chain couples TRBV29-1 to TRBJ2-1; tentative D call: TRBD1 (6 bases). V lost 3 bases, J lost 2 bases, and 14 bases lay in between. Germline V gene lookup returns CDR1 SQVTM and CDR2 ANQGSEA. The length of the CDR3 is 15 residues. Written as DNA, the CDR3 is TGCAGCGTTGAGGGGAGAACAGGGACCTACAATGAGCAGTTCTTC. Amino acids: CSVEGRTGTYNEQFF.

The rearrangement uses TRBV20-1 and TRBJ2-5, with 7 bases matching TRBD1. The J call may be incorrect, as the DNA end agrees better with TRBJ2-4. The CDR3 spans 15 residues. Germline lookup yields CDR1 DFQATT and CDR2 SNEGSKA (reference sequence). Written as DNA, the CDR3 is TGCAGTGCTAGTAAGGGGGACAGCCTCAAAAACATTCAGTACTTC. This sequence encodes CSASKGDSLKNIQYF.